Each of the 20 T cell receptor beta chains below was sequenced from the same sample in a study of identifying expanded T cells in peripheral blood. Libraries were prepared by immunoSEQ multiplex PCR; TCRdb keeps only in-frame clonotypes and omits some of them. The data contain over 80,000 clones, 86% of them seen just once; the ten biggest clones take up roughly 5.5%. The specimen sequenced was blood. Source of these receptors: a person aged 18 to 69 in good health.

The chain is built from TRBV4-1 and TRBJ1-1, with unresolved D. CDR3 length equals 15 residues. Germline V gene sequence: CDR1 MGHRA, CDR2 YSYEKL. Trimming pared 2 bases from V and 4 bases from J, leaving 14 bases between. The CDR3 reads CASSQPARGFTEAFF. The CDR3 DNA is TGCGCCAGCAGCCAACCCGCCAGAGGCTTCACTGAAGCTTTCTTT.

This chain links TRBV6-4 with TRBJ2-5; 12 positions match TRBD2. With V trimmed by 6 bases and J by 2 bases, 4 bases remained unmatched. Per the germline V gene, CDR1 is MRHNA and CDR2 is SNTAGT. The CDR3 has 15 residues. CDR3 residues: CASSRTSGEQETQYF. CDR3 DNA sequence: TGTGCCAGCAGCCGGACTAGCGGGGAGCAAGAGACCCAGTACTTC.

The chain is built from TRBV5-4 and TRBJ2-7, with D tentatively TRBD1 (6 bases). Deletions cut 0 bases from V and 8 bases from J, with 6 bases between. CDR1 is SGHNT and CDR2 is YYREEE in the germline V gene (reference sequence). This CDR3 spans 11 amino acids. The CDR3 reads CASSLGGQQYF. For the CDR3, the DNA is TGTGCCAGCAGCTTGGGGGGGCAGCAGTACTTC.

This sequence joins TRBV5-1 and TRBJ1-2; D unresolved. Germline CDR1 is SGHRS and CDR2 is YFSETQ. The CDR3 runs to 12 residues. V was shortened by 1 base and J by 5 bases, with 6 bases between the two germline ends. CDR3 bases: TGCGCCAGCAGCTTGAACAGTTATGGCTACACCTTC. Protein: CASSLNSYGYTF.

This rearrangement joins TRBV2 to TRBJ2-7; 8 bases fit TRBD2. The V gene end was trimmed by 3 bases and the J gene end by 3 bases; junction bases not matched to a gene: 1. Germline V gene data show CDR1 as SNHLY and CDR2 as FYNNEI. CDR3 length equals 13 residues. The CDR3 loop is CASSDAGGYEQYF. DNA of the CDR3: TGTGCCAGCAGTGACGCGGGGGGCTACGAGCAGTACTTC.

The gene calls are TRBV14 and TRBJ2-3; D unresolved. The germline CDR1 and CDR2 sequences are SGHDN and FVKESK. V was cut by 2 bases and J by 5 bases, with 5 bases left in between. There are 12 residues in the CDR3. CDR3: CASSQNLDTQYF. In nucleotides, the CDR3 is TGTGCCAGCAGCCAAAACCTAGATACGCAGTATTTT.

A single count supports this clone. The chain carries TRBV2 and TRBJ1-1, with TRBD1 as a possible D gene (6 bases). The V gene lost 9 bases and the J gene lost 4 bases, with 18 bases spanning the gap. Germline CDR1 is SNHLY and CDR2 is FYNNEI. The CDR3 is 14 residues long. The CDR3 bases are TGTGCCAGTTCCCCCGTTACAGGGCCCACTGAAGCTTTCTTT. Its protein product is CASSPVTGPTEAFF.

The V call is TRBV6-1, the J call TRBJ1-5; D remains unclear. This CDR3 region has 14 residues. The germline gives CDR1 MNHNS, CDR2 SASEGT. The V and J ends lost 10 bases and 3 bases respectively, with 16 bases between them. The CDR3 sequence: CATLSRPYNQPQHF. The CDR3 coding sequence is TGTGCCACCCTGTCTCGGCCCTACAATCAGCCCCAGCATTTT.

The CDR3 loop is CASSLLAGENTGELFF. CDR3 nucleotide sequence: TGTGCCAGCAGCTTATTGGCGGGGGAGAACACCGGGGAGCTGTTTTTT. This chain uses TRBV7-6 with TRBJ2-2; TRBD2 agrees at 7 bases. J gave up 1 base and V 2 bases, and 4 bases lay outside the gene matches. The CDR3 is 16 residues long. The V gene's germline CDR1 is SGHVS and CDR2 FNYEAQ. The variable domain in full, completed from reference TRBV7-6 and TRBJ2-2, reads GAGVSQSPRYKVTKRGQDVALRCDPISGHVSLYWYRQALGQGPEFLTYFNYEAQQDKSGLPNDRFSAERPEGSISTLTIQRTEQRDSAMYRCASSLLAGENTGELFFGEGSRLTVL.

V and J are TRBV2 and TRBJ2-5; perhaps D is TRBD1 or TRBD2 (7 bases each). There are 15 residues in the CDR3. V was clipped by 5 bases and J by 5 bases, with 18 bases between them. Germline CDR1 SNHLY, CDR2 FYNNEI. DNA of the CDR3: TGTGCCAGCAGTTTTGTTTCAGGGGGAGGGGAGACCCAGTACTTC. This gives the protein CASSFVSGGGETQYF.

V gene TRBV27 combines with J gene TRBJ1-6; TRBD1 matches 7 bases. Trimming cost V 2 bases and J 9 bases; bases outside gene matches: 7. This CDR3 region has 15 residues. CDR1 is MNHEY, CDR2 SMNVEV, per germline (reference sequence). The CDR3 spells CASSLTWQGVSPLHF. CDR3 DNA sequence: TGTGCCAGCAGTTTAACTTGGCAGGGGGTTTCACCCCTCCACTTT.

In this sample, this clone turned up a few times. V is TRBV30 and J is TRBJ1-6, with D possibly matching TRBD1 (5 bases). V was cut by 6 bases and J by 0 bases, with 12 bases left in between. The CDR3 spans 15 residues. Germline V gene sequence: CDR1 GTSNPN, CDR2 SVGIG (reference sequence). The DNA of the CDR3 is TGTGCCTGCCGACAGACTAGCTCCTATAATTCACCCCTCCACTTT. Its translation is CACRQTSSYNSPLHF.

This clone was recorded a few times. This chain joins TRBV7-3 and TRBJ1-2, with D unclear. The CDR3 runs 15 residues. V was pared by 5 bases and J by 4 bases, with 17 bases between. CDR1 is SGHTA, CDR2 FQGTGA, per germline. CDR3 in amino acids: CASSLLLQSSYGYTF. The CDR3 region has the DNA TGTGCCAGCAGCCTATTACTACAGAGCAGCTATGGCTACACCTTC.

The rearrangement links TRBV2 to TRBJ2-3; 7 bases fit TRBD2. J lost 2 bases, V lost 8 bases, and 10 bases had no gene match. Germline V lookup: CDR1 SNHLY, CDR2 FYNNEI. The CDR3 sequence is 15 residues long. CDR3: CASVIGGTFTDTQYF. The CDR3 coding sequence is TGTGCCAGCGTGATCGGGGGGACCTTCACAGATACGCAGTATTTT.

A single count supports this clone. The chain is built from TRBV14 and TRBJ2-4; 9 nucleotides line up with TRBD1. V lost 4 bases and J lost 8; bases outside the gene matches: 9. The CDR3 covers 15 residues. In germline, CDR1 is SGHDN, CDR2 FVKESK. CDR3 nucleotide sequence: TGTGCCAGCAGCCCTGGACAGGGGCGTTTTGACATTCAGTACTTC. It specifies CASSPGQGRFDIQYF. Combining the CDR3 with reference TRBV14 and TRBJ2-4 gives the whole variable domain EAGVTQFPSHSVIEKGQTVTLRCDPISGHDNLYWYRRVMGKEIKFLLHFVKESKQDESGMPNNRFLAERTGGTYSTLKVQPAELEDSGVYFCASSPGQGRFDIQYFGAGTRLSVL.

This chain joins TRBV7-8 and TRBJ2-1, with D unclear. V was cut by 5 bases and J by 0 bases, with 11 bases left in between. CDR1 and CDR2 (germline): SGHVS, FQNEAQ. The CDR3 totals 15 residues. CDR3 residues: CASSPRTLSYNEQFF. The CDR3 DNA follows: TGTGCCAGCAGCCCCAGGACGCTCTCCTACAATGAGCAGTTCTTC. The whole variable domain, remainder taken from reference TRBV7-8 and TRBJ2-1, is GAGVSQSPRYKVAKRGQDVALRCDPISGHVSLFWYQQALGQGPEFLTYFQNEAQLDKSGLPSDRFFAERPEGSVSTLKIQRTQQEDSAVYLCASSPRTLSYNEQFFGPGTRLTVL.

The chain joins TRBV9 to TRBJ2-7; the D gene is possibly TRBD2 (7 bases). CDR1 and CDR2 from the germline V gene are SGDLS and YYNGEE. The CDR3 extends over 13 amino acids. The V end lost 0 bases, the J end lost 5 bases, and 9 bases lay between the germline ends. CDR3 sequence reads: CASSVVGGDEQYF. For the CDR3, the DNA is TGTGCCAGCAGCGTAGTAGGGGGGGACGAGCAGTACTTC.

The chain links TRBV11-2 to TRBJ2-1; 8 bases map to TRBD1. Germline V gene sequence: CDR1 SGHAT, CDR2 FQNNGV. CDR3 size: 14 residues. V lost 5 bases to trimming and J lost 9 bases; unmatched junction nucleotides: 9. DNA of the CDR3: TGTGCCAGCAGCACTCCCAGGGGGCACCTTGAGCAGTTCTTC. Residues: CASSTPRGHLEQFF.

The chain couples TRBV11-2 to TRBJ1-4, with D hard to call. CDR3 length equals 12 residues. CDR1 and CDR2 (germline): SGHAT, FQNNGV. V lost 4 bases to trimming and J lost 12 bases, with 12 bases between them. CDR3 in amino acids: CASSSESRQLFF. The CDR3 DNA reads as TGTGCCAGCAGCTCAGAAAGTCGTCAACTGTTTTTT. The whole variable domain, filled in from reference TRBV11-2 and TRBJ1-4, reads EAGVAQSPRYKIIEKRQSVAFWCNPISGHATLYWYQQILGQGPKLLIQFQNNGVVDDSQLPKDRFSAERLKGVDSTLKIQPAKLEDSAVYLCASSSESRQLFFGSGTQLSVL.

The chain links TRBV7-2 to TRBJ2-5, with 10 bases fitting TRBD1. CDR3 size: 16 residues. Germline values: CDR1 SGHTA, CDR2 FQGNSA. J was trimmed by 5 bases and V by 1 base; bases with no gene match: 7. CDR3 coding DNA: TGTGCCAGCAGCTTAGGGAGGACAGGGGGATGGGAGACCCAGTACTTC. Translated: CASSLGRTGGWETQYF.